These 28 T cell receptor beta chains were all obtained from the same sample, sequenced in a study of cytomegalovirus exposure and HLA in healthy donors. 13 Jbeta primers and 60 Vbeta primers were used for the PCR. Sequencing used immunoSEQ multiplex PCR; TCRdb keeps in-frame clones, though not all of them. This table has around 300,000 clones, about 75% appearing once. The sample comprised PBMCs. The receptors here all came from a female donor in good health and CMV-seronegative.

In regard to this clone: Other DNA sequences in this sample translate to the same CDR3. The chain employs TRBV6-1 and TRBJ2-5; D not resolved. Between the trimmed V and J ends, which lost 8 bases and 1 base, there was a span of 5 bases. The CDR3 totals 11 residues. Germline V gene data show CDR1 as MNHNS and CDR2 as SASEGT. The CDR3 DNA reads as TGTGCCAGCTCTCCCCAAGAGACCCAGTACTTC. It specifies CASSPQETQYF.

The CDR3 loop reads CASSAASGYEQYF. The DNA for the CDR3 is TGTGCCAGCAGCGCCGCCAGCGGCTACGAGCAGTACTTC. This chain connects TRBV9 to TRBJ2-7, with TRBD2 as a possible D gene (5 bases). This CDR3 has 13 residues. Germline CDR1 SGDLS, CDR2 YYNGEE. With 3 bases removed from V and 3 bases from J, the gap between germline ends came to 10 bases.

The V gene is TRBV11-2, the J gene TRBJ2-5, with TRBD2 matching over 16 bases. From germline, CDR1 is SGHAT and CDR2 FQNNGV. The CDR3 has 19 amino acids. The V gene end was trimmed by 5 bases and the J gene end by 5 bases; junction bases not matched to a gene: 14. The CDR3 sequence: CASSVNLGTSGRASETQYF. For the CDR3, the DNA is TGTGCCAGCAGCGTCAATCTGGGGACTAGCGGGAGGGCCAGCGAGACCCAGTACTTC.

The chain is built from TRBV6-6 and TRBJ1-2; TRBD1 aligns across 8 bases. From germline, CDR1 is MNHNY and CDR2 SVGAGI (reference sequence). The CDR3 spans 16 residues. V shed 5 bases and J 7 bases; nucleotides not matched to a gene: 15. CDR3 nucleotide sequence: TGTGCCAGCAGTCAAAATCCCAGACAGGGGATGGCTGGCTACACCTTC. It codes for CASSQNPRQGMAGYTF.

This chain links TRBV6-5 with TRBJ1-1; 8 nucleotides match TRBD1. The germline V gene encodes CDR1 MNHEY and CDR2 SVGAGI. V was clipped by 2 bases and J by 7 bases; unmatched bases: 12. The CDR3 has 16 residues. The CDR3 coding sequence is TGTGCCAGCAGTTACAGGGCAGGGGGCTTGAAGAGTGAAGCTTTCTTT. Translating gives CASSYRAGGLKSEAFF.

This clone has a handful of counts. This rearrangement joins TRBV11-2 to TRBJ2-1; 10 positions match TRBD2. The V gene's germline CDR1 is SGHAT and CDR2 FQNNGV. V lost 1 base to trimming and J lost 8 bases; unmatched junction nucleotides: 8. This CDR3 has 16 residues. The CDR3 region has the DNA TGTGCCAGCAGCTTAGTTCTAGCGGGAGACTCCTATGAGCAGTTCTTC. It yields the protein CASSLVLAGDSYEQFF.

The chain joins TRBV7-2 to TRBJ1-3, with 9 bases fitting TRBD1. The CDR3 is 15 amino acids. V shed 4 bases, J shed 1 base, and the junction held 2 bases outside the gene matches. Germline V gene sequence: CDR1 SGHTA, CDR2 FQGNSA. CDR3 coding DNA: TGTGCCAGCAGCTCGACAGGGGGTTCTGGAAACACCATATATTTT. Residues: CASSSTGGSGNTIYF.

The chain employs TRBV28 and TRBJ1-1, with D perhaps matching TRBD1 (5 bases). Trimming removed 4 bases at V and 5 bases at J, with 23 bases between. The CDR3 has 17 residues. Germline V gene data show CDR1 as MDHEN and CDR2 as SYDVKM. The CDR3 coding sequence is TGTGCCAGCAGTTCATCGTTGGGGGAAGAAGGGAGGACTGAAGCTTTCTTT. It is translated as CASSSSLGEEGRTEAFF.

This clone was recorded only once. The rearrangement joins TRBV25-1 to TRBJ2-3; D may be TRBD2 (6 bases). CDR1 is MGHDK, CDR2 SYGVNS, per germline. V lost 8 bases and J lost 6, with 21 bases in between. The CDR3 contains 15 residues. This chain's CDR3 is CASGARRASSDTQYF. For the CDR3, the DNA is TGTGCCAGCGGGGCTAGGAGGGCATCATCCGATACGCAGTATTTT.

The chain carries TRBV7-9 and TRBJ2-7; possible D gene TRBD2, 6 bases. V lost 5 bases, J lost 3 bases, and 17 bases lay in between. The CDR3 covers 15 residues. Germline CDR1 reads SEHNR; CDR2 reads FQNEAQ (reference sequence). The CDR3 here is CASSVGEGLLYEQYF. CDR3 coding DNA: TGTGCCAGCAGCGTAGGTGAGGGACTCCTCTACGAGCAGTACTTC.

The chain couples TRBV19 to TRBJ2-3, with D uncertain. In germline, CDR1 is LNHDA, CDR2 SQIVND (reference sequence). CDR3 size: 13 residues. V shed 5 bases and J shed 5 bases, with 11 bases lying between them. The DNA for the CDR3 is TGTGCCAGTAGTTTCCAACCGAGAGATACGCAGTATTTT. Translated, it gives CASSFQPRDTQYF.

The chain joins TRBV19 to TRBJ2-2; a weak D match, TRBD1 (5 bases). CDR1 is LNHDA, CDR2 SQIVND, per germline (reference sequence). V lost 6 bases, J lost 6 bases, and 11 bases lay in between. This CDR3 has 13 amino acids. The CDR3 sequence is CASSGLGAGELFF. CDR3 coding DNA: TGTGCCAGTAGCGGGCTAGGGGCCGGGGAGCTGTTTTTT.

The chain has TRBV18 and TRBJ2-3; TRBD2 is a possible D gene (5 bases). The CDR3 has 15 residues. Per germline, CDR1 KGHSH and CDR2 LQKENI. The V end lost 6 bases, the J end lost 4 bases, and 17 bases lay between the germline ends. CDR3: CASSTLSGGADTQYF. DNA of the CDR3: TGTGCCAGCTCCACCTTGTCCGGAGGTGCAGATACGCAGTATTTT.

The chain employs TRBV5-6 and TRBJ2-5, with D possibly being TRBD1 (5 bases). V lost 2 bases, J lost 1 base, and 12 bases lay in between. The CDR3 consists of 15 residues. Germline V lookup: CDR1 SGHDT, CDR2 YYEEEE. As DNA, the CDR3 is TGTGCCAGCAGCTTCATCGCCAGGGCCCAAGAGACCCAGTACTTC. Residues: CASSFIARAQETQYF.

The rearrangement links TRBV30 to TRBJ2-7, with 9 bases that match TRBD1. The V segment lost 0 bases and the J segment 2 bases; nucleotides outside the gene matches: 8. This CDR3 is built from 16 residues. In germline, CDR1 is GTSNPN, CDR2 SVGIG (reference sequence). The CDR3 protein is CAWSVRLGQGTYEQYF. The CDR3 coding sequence is TGTGCCTGGAGTGTACGATTGGGACAGGGAACCTACGAGCAGTACTTC. Looking up the rest from reference TRBV30 and TRBJ2-7 gives the full variable domain: SQTIHQWPATLVQPVGSPLSLECTVEGTSNPNLYWYRQAAGRGLQLLFYSVGIGQISSEVPQNLSASRPQDRQFILSSKKLLLSDSGFYLCAWSVRLGQGTYEQYFGPGTRLTVT.

The chain couples TRBV10-3 to TRBJ2-2; 10 bases agree with TRBD2. The V gene's germline CDR1 is ENHRY and CDR2 SYGVKD. There are 15 residues in the CDR3. The V gene end was trimmed by 7 bases and the J gene end by 6 bases; junction bases not matched to a gene: 8. CDR3 loop: CAITEREGEAGELFF. CDR3 DNA: TGTGCCATCACGGAGCGGGAGGGCGAGGCCGGGGAGCTGTTTTTT.

The chain is built from TRBV28 and TRBJ1-5, with D perhaps matching TRBD1 (5 bases). The CDR3 has 14 residues. V was trimmed by 2 bases and J by 6 bases, leaving 11 bases between them. CDR1 is MDHEN and CDR2 is SYDVKM in the germline V gene. The DNA for the CDR3 is TGTGCCAGCAGTTTAACGCAGGGCGGTCAGCCCCAGCATTTT. Translation: CASSLTQGGQPQHF.

This sequence joins TRBV6-6 and TRBJ2-1, with TRBD2 matching over 11 bases. The germline gives CDR1 MNHNY, CDR2 SVGAGI (reference sequence). Trimming at V came to 0 bases and at J to 7 bases, leaving 5 bases not matched to a gene. The CDR3 totals 16 residues. The CDR3: CASSYSPSGRRNEQFF. The CDR3 DNA is TGTGCCAGCAGTTACTCGCCTAGCGGGAGGAGGAATGAGCAGTTCTTC.

This clone has only one observation. The chain joins TRBV6-5 to TRBJ1-2, with D perhaps matching TRBD1 (5 bases). Trimming cost V 3 bases and J 3 bases, with 8 bases left between them. Looked up from germline, CDR1 is MNHEY and CDR2 is SVGAGI. CDR3 length: 13 amino acids. CDR3 nucleotides: TGTGCCAGCAGTTATCAGGGTGACTATGGCTACACCTTC. It translates to CASSYQGDYGYTF.

The rearrangement uses TRBV5-5 and TRBJ2-5; tentatively, D is TRBD2 (6 bases). The V and J ends lost 9 bases and 2 bases respectively, with 17 bases between them. Germline values: CDR1 SGHKS, CDR2 YYEKEE (reference sequence). This CDR3 spans 14 amino acids. CDR3: CATERSEGQETQYF. The CDR3, as DNA: TGTGCCACCGAGAGGTCGGAGGGGCAAGAGACCCAGTACTTC.

The chain has TRBV6-1 and TRBJ1-5; tentative D call: TRBD1 (6 bases). The CDR3 is 16 amino acids. The V gene lost 2 bases and the J gene lost 7 bases, with 18 bases spanning the gap. CDR1 and CDR2 from the germline V gene are MNHNS and SASEGT. CDR3 DNA sequence: TGTGCCAGCAGTGAAATTGATCTGGGGGCGAGCCAGCCCCAGCATTTT. Translation: CASSEIDLGASQPQHF.

A single count supports this clone. V usage is TRBV7-9 and J usage is TRBJ1-5; no clear D. From germline, CDR1 is SEHNR and CDR2 FQNEAQ (reference sequence). Trimming took 1 base from V and 9 from J, leaving 7 bases between them. The CDR3 consists of 12 residues. For the CDR3, the DNA is TGTGCCAGCAGCTTAGTCGGTGGGCCCCAGCATTTT. Encoded protein: CASSLVGGPQHF.

The gene calls are TRBV9 and TRBJ2-2; possible D gene TRBD1, 5 bases. The CDR3 extends over 16 amino acids. CDR1 and CDR2 from the germline V gene are SGDLS and YYNGEE. The V gene lost 0 bases and the J gene lost 0 bases, with 9 bases spanning the gap. The CDR3 DNA reads as TGTGCCAGCAGCGTAGTCCCCAGGGCGAACACCGGGGAGCTGTTTTTT. The encoded protein is CASSVVPRANTGELFF.

This chain links TRBV5-1 with TRBJ2-1; 8 bases are shared with TRBD1. This CDR3 region has 17 residues. Germline V CDR1 and CDR2: SGHRS, YFSETQ. Trimming removed 3 bases from V and 0 bases from J; junction bases left unmatched: 8. The DNA of the CDR3 is TGCGCCAGCAGCTCGACAGGGGTTGTTAGCTCCTACAATGAGCAGTTCTTC. Amino acid sequence: CASSSTGVVSSYNEQFF. The complete variable domain, with remaining parts taken from reference TRBV5-1 and TRBJ2-1, reads KAGVTQTPRYLIKTRGQQVTLSCSPISGHRSVSWYQQTPGQGLQFLFEYFSETQRNKGNFPGRFSGRQFSNSRSEMNVSTLELGDSALYLCASSSTGVVSSYNEQFFGPGTRLTVL.

A few counts support this clone. The chain joins TRBV25-1 to TRBJ2-3; D may be TRBD1 (6 bases). Trimming removed 8 bases at V and 3 bases at J, with 18 bases between. CDR3 length: 15 residues. Per germline, CDR1 MGHDK and CDR2 SYGVNS. The CDR3 loop reads CASGFRGLGTDTQYF. The CDR3 DNA reads TGTGCCAGCGGATTCAGGGGCCTGGGAACAGATACGCAGTATTTT.

The CDR3, as DNA: TGTGCCAGCAGCTTCTTAGCGGGAGAGGGCAATGAGCAGTTCTTC. Translated, it gives CASSFLAGEGNEQFF. This chain connects TRBV13 to TRBJ2-1; 9 positions match TRBD2. The CDR3 is 15 residues long. Per germline, CDR1 PRHDT and CDR2 FYEKMQ (reference sequence). The junction had 6 bases not matched to a gene; V was cut back by 3 bases and J by 6 bases.

The count of this clone is one. The chain employs TRBV7-9 and TRBJ1-1; 7 bases are shared with TRBD1. CDR1 and CDR2 (germline): SEHNR, FQNEAQ (reference sequence). The trim removed 5 bases at V and 6 bases at J, leaving 15 bases unmatched. The length of the CDR3 is 16 residues. The CDR3 coding sequence is TGTGCCAGCAGCCCACGAACAGGGGAACGATGGTCTGAAGCTTTCTTT. This translates into CASSPRTGERWSEAFF.

V is TRBV9 and J is TRBJ2-7; D might be TRBD2 (6 bases). V was cut by 4 bases and J by 6 bases, with 17 bases left in between. The CDR3 is 14 amino acids. Germline V gene lookup returns CDR1 SGDLS and CDR2 YYNGEE. CDR3 nucleotide sequence: TGTGCCAGCAGCCCATCGGGCGGGGTAGTCGAGCAGTACTTC. The encoded protein is CASSPSGGVVEQYF.